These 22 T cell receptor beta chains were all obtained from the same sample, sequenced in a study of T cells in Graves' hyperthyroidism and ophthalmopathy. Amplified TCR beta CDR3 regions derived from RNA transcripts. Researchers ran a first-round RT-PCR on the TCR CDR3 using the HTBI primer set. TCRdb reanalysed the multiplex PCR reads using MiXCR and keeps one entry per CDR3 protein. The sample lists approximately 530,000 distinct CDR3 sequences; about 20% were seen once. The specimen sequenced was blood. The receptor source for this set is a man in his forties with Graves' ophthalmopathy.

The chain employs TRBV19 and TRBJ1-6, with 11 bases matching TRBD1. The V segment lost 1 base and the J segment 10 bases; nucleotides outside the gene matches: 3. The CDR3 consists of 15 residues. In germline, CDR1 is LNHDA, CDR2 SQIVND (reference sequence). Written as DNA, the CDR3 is TGTGCCAGTAGTATAGCTGGGACAGGGGGATCACCCCTCCACTTT. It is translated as CASSIAGTGGSPLHF.

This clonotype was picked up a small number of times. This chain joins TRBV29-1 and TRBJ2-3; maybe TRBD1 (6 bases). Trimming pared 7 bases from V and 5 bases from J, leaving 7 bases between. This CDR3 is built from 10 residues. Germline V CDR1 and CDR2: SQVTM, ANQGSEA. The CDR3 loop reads CSGGRDTQYF. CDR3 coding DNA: TGCAGCGGGGGGCGAGATACGCAGTATTTT.

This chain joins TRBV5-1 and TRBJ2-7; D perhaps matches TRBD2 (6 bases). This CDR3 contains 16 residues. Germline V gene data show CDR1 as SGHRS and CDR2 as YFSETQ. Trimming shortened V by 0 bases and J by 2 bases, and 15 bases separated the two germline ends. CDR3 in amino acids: CASSLVSGDLTYEQYF. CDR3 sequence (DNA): TGCGCCAGCAGCTTGGTGTCGGGGGACCTCACCTACGAGCAGTACTTC.

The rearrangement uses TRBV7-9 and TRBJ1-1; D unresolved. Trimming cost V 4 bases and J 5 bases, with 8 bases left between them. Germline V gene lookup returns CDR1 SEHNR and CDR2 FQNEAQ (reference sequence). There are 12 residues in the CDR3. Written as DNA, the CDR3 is TGTGCCAGCAGCTCCGTTAGGACTGAAGCTTTCTTT. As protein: CASSSVRTEAFF.

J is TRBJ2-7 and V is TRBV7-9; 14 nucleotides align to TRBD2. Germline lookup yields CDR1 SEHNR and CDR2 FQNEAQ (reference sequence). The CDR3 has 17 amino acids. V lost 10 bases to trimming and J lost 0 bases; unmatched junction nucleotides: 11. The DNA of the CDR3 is TGTGCCACCACCGGGACTAGCGGGGGAGGTCGCTCCTACGAGCAGTACTTC. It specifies CATTGTSGGGRSYEQYF. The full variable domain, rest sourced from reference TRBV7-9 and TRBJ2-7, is DTGVSQNPRHKITKRGQNVTFRCDPISEHNRLYWYRQTLGQGPEFLTYFQNEAQLEKSRLLSDRFSAERPKGSFSTLEIQRTEQGDSAMYLCATTGTSGGGRSYEQYFGPGTRLTVT.

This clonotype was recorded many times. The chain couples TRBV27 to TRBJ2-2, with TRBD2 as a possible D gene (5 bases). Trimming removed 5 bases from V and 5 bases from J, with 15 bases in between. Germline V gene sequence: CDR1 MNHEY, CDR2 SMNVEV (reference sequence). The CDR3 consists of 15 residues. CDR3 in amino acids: CASSPLGSKTGELFF. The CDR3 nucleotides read TGTGCCAGCAGTCCACTTGGGAGTAAAACCGGGGAGCTGTTTTTT.

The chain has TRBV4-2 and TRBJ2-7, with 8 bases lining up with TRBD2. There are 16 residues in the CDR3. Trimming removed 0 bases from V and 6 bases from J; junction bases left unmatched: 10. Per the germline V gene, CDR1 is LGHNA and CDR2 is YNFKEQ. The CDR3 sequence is CASSQENSGSLSEQYF. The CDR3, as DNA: TGTGCCAGCAGCCAAGAGAACAGCGGGAGCTTGAGCGAGCAGTACTTC.

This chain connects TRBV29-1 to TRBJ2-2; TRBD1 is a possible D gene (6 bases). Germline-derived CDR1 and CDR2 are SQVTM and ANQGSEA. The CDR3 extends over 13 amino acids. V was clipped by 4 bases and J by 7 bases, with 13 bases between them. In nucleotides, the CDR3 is TGCAGCGTTGGTCTGGGGGCCTACGGGGAGCTGTTTTTT. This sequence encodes CSVGLGAYGELFF.

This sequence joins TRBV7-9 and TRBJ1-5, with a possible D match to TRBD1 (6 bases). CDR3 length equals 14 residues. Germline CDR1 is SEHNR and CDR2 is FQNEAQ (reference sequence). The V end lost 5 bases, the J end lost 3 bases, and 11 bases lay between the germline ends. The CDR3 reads CASSPGANNQPQHF. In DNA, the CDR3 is TGTGCCAGCAGCCCAGGGGCGAACAATCAGCCCCAGCATTTT. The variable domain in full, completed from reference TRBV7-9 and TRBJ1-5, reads DTGVSQNPRHKITKRGQNVTFRCDPISEHNRLYWYRQTLGQGPEFLTYFQNEAQLEKSRLLSDRFSAERPKGSFSTLEIQRTEQGDSAMYLCASSPGANNQPQHFGDGTRLSIL.

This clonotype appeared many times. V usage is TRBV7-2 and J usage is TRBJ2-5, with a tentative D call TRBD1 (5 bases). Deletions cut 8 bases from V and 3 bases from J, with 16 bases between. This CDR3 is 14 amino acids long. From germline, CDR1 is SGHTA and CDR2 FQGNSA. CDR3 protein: CASSQGAVEETQYF. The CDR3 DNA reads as TGTGCCAGCTCCCAAGGGGCAGTCGAAGAGACCCAGTACTTC.

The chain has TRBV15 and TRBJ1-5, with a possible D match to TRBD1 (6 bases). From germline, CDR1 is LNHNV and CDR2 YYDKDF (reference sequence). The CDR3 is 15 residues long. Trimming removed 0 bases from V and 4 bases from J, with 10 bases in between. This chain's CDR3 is CATSREWQGNQPQHF. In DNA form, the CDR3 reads TGTGCCACCAGCAGAGAGTGGCAGGGGAATCAGCCCCAGCATTTT.

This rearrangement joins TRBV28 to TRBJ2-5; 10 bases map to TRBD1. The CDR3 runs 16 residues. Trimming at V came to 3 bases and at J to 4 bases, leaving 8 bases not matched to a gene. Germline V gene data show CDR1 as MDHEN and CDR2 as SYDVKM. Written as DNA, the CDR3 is TGTGCCAGCAGTTTTACTGGGACAGGGGACGGAGAGACCCAGTACTTC. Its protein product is CASSFTGTGDGETQYF.

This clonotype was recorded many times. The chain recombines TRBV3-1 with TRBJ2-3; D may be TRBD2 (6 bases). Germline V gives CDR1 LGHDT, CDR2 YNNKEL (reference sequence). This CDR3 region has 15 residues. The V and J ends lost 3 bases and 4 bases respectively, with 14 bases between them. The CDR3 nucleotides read TGTGCCAGCAGCCATGTTCCGGGAGTCGCAGATACGCAGTATTTT. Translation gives CASSHVPGVADTQYF.

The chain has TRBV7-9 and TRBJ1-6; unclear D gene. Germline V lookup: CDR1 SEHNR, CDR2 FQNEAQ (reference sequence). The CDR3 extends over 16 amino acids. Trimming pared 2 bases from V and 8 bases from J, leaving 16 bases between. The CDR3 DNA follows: TGTGCCAGCAGCTTAAGAGGCCCCGAAGGAGATTCACCCCTCCACTTT. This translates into CASSLRGPEGDSPLHF.

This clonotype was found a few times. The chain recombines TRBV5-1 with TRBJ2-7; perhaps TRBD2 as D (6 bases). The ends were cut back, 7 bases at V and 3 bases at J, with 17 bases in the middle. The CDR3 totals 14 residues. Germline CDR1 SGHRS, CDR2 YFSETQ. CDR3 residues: CASQFLEGNYEQYF. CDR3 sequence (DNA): TGCGCCAGCCAGTTCTTGGAGGGAAACTACGAGCAGTACTTC.

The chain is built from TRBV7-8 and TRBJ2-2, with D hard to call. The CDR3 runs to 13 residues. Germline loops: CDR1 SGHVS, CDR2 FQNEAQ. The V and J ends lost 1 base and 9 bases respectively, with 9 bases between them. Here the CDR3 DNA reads TGTGCCAGCAGCTTAGGCAGTCACCGGGAGCTGTTTTTT. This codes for CASSLGSHRELFF.

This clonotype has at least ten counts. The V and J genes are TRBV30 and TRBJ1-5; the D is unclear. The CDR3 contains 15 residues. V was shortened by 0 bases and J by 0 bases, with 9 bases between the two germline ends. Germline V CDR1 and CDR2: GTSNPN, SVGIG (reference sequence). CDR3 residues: CAWSVRHLSNQPQHF. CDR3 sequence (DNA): TGTGCCTGGAGTGTACGACACCTTAGCAATCAGCCCCAGCATTTT.

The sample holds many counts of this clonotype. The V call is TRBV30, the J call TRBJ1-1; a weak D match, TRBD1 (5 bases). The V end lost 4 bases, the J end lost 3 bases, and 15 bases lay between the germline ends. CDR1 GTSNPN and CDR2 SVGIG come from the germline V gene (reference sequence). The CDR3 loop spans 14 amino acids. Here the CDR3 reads CAWTQRGAHTEAFF. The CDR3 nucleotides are TGTGCCTGGACTCAACGAGGGGCTCACACTGAAGCTTTCTTT.

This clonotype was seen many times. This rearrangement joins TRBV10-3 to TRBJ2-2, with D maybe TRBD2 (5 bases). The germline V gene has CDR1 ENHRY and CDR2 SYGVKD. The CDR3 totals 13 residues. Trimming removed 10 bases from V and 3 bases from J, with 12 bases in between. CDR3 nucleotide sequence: TGTGCCACCCGAGAAGCGGACACCGGGGAGCTGTTTTTT. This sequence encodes CATREADTGELFF.

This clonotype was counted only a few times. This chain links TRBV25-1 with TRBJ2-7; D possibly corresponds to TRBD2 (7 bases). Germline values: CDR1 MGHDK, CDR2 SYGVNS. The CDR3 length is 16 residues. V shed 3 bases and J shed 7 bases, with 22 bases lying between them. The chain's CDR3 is CASSEKGGLAEFEQYF. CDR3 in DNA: TGTGCCAGCAGTGAGAAGGGGGGGCTGGCTGAATTTGAGCAGTACTTC.

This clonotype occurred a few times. The CDR3 nucleotides read TGCAGTGGATCAGGGGAAGGGGCCACAGATACGCAGTATTTT. This gives the protein CSGSGEGATDTQYF. The chain recombines TRBV20-1 with TRBJ2-3, with D possibly TRBD1 on 6 matching bases. Germline CDR1 DFQATT, CDR2 SNEGSKA (reference sequence). The ends were cut back, 7 bases at V and 2 bases at J, with 16 bases in the middle. This CDR3 is 14 amino acids long.

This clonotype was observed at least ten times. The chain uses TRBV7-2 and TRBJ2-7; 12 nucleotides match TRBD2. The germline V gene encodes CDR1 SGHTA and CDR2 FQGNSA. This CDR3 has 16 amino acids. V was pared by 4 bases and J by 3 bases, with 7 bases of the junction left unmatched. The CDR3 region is CASSSSSGRGFYEQYF. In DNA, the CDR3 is TGTGCCAGCAGCTCGTCTAGCGGGAGGGGATTCTACGAGCAGTACTTC.